What follows is one T cell receptor (beta chain) and its context. This sample stems from a study of Ad26.COV2.S vaccination and SARS-CoV-2 variants. Germline lookup yields CDR1 LGHDT and CDR2 YNNKEL (reference sequence). The CDR3 is made up of 16 amino acids. Trimming shortened V by 2 bases and J by 6 bases, and 19 bases separated the two germline ends. TCRdb keeps only in-frame clones here, not all; method: immunoSEQ multiplex PCR. The sample yields some 290,000 clones, around 85% seen once. The treatment was: 19 received Ad26.COV2.S at low or high dose, single or two shots; about 5 received placebo; per-sample allocation not given. Specimen acquisition occurred on day 63 following the initial vaccine or placebo injection.

This TCR came from a person between 18 and 59 years old who received the Ad26.COV2.S COVID-19 vaccine or a placebo. This specimen was peripheral blood, taken in a trial of Ad26.COV2.S vaccine versus placebo. The chain joins TRBV3-1 (or the pseudogene TRBV3-2) to TRBJ2-5, with D possibly TRBD2 on 7 matching bases. DNA for the CDR3: TGTGCCAGCAGCCAATCAATGGGGGGGCCGGGAAAGACCCAGTACTTC. It encodes CASSQSMGGPGKTQYF.